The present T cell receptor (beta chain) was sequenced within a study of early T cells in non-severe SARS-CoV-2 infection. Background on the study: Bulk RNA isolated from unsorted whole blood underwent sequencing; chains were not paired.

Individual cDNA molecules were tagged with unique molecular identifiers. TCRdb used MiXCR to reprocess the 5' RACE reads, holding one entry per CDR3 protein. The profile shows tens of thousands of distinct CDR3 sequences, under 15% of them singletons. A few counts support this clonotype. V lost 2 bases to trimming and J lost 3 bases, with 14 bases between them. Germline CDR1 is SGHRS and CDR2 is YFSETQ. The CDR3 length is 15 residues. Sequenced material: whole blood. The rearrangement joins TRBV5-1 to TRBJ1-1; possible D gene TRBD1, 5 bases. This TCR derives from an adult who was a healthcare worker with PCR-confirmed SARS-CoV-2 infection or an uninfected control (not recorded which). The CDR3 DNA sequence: TGCGCCAGCAGCTTAAGGGTCGAAGGGGACACTGAAGCTTTCTTT. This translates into CASSLRVEGDTEAFF.